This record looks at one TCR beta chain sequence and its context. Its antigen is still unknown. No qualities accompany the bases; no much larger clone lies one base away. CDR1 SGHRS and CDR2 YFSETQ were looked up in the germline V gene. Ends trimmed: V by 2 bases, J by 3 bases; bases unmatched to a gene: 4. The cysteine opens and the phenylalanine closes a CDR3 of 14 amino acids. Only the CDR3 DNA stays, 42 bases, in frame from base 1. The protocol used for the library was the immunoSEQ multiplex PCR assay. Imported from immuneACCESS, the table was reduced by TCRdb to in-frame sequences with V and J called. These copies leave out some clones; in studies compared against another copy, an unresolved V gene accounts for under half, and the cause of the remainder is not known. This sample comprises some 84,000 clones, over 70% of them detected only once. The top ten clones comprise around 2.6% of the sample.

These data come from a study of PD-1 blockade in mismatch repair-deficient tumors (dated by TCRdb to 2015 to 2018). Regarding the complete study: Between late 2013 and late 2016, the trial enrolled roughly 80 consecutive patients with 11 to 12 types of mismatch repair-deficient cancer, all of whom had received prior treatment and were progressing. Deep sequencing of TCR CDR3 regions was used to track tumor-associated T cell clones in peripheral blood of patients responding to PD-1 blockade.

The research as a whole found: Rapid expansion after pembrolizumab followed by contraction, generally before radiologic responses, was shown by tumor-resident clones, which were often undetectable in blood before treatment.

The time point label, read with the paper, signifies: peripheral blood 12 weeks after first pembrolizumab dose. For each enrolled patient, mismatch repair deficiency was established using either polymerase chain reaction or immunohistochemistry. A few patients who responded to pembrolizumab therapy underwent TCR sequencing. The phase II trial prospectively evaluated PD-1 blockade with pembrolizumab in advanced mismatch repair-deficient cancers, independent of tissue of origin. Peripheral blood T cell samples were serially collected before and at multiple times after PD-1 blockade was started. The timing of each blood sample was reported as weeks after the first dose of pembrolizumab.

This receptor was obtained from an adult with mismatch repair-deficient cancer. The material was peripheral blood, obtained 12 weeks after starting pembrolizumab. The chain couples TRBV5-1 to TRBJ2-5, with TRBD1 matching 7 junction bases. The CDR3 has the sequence CASSFYGTEETQYF. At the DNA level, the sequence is TGCGCCAGCAGCTTTTACGGGACAGAAGAGACCCAGTACTTC.